This T cell receptor (beta chain) came from a study of cytomegalovirus exposure and HLA in healthy donors (dated by TCRdb to the late 2010s). For the study in its entirety: An earlier analysis of 587 of the donors reported 250 to 300 Gb of sequence data and about 100 million unique TCR beta sequences from some 180 million T cells. Roughly 320 gigabases of sequencing data and around 85 million unique TCR sequences made up an early release that covered roughly 670 HLA-typed donors. Of the approximately 400 genotyped donors, approximately 83% fell in the genetic ancestry cluster associated with self-reported Caucasian donors. The study aimed to test whether cataloging public T cell receptors could reveal signatures of past pathogen exposure. Using immunosequencing, the study profiled T cell repertoires from fewer than 700 subjects and related those repertoires to cytomegalovirus serostatus. A separate validation cohort of some 130 different subjects was used in addition to the approximately 640-subject first cohort. High-throughput TCR immunosequencing, statistical association of individual TCRs with disease status, and machine learning were combined to predict cytomegalovirus infection status. A later analysis re-examined previously published TCR beta repertoires from hundreds of donors and added high-resolution HLA genotyping to investigate patterns of TCR occurrence. In the later analysis, no new phenotypic data were used to find candidate immune exposures; instead, reliance was placed on TCR beta sequences and their occurrence across donors. To decide whether each TCR beta V gene segment behaved as functional or pseudogenic, an earlier analysis of some 600 of the donors relied on high-throughput TCR beta sequencing. Donor age, sex, ethnicity and CMV serostatus were collected together with the repertoire data. A later genetic analysis took genome-wide SNP genotypes for about 65% of the 666 donors and used that subset as a discovery cohort. All discovery cohort repertoires had been generated on a single sequencing platform. Class I and class II HLA loci were covered by the typing at four-digit resolution. The number of typed donors differed by locus: roughly 620-640 for A, B, C, DRB1 and DQB1; some 500 for DQA1; about 600 for DPA1; and around 470 for DPB1. Four or five DR-DQ haplotypes were handled as single units for association and clustering because linkage in the cohort was strong. Among roughly 370 genotyped donors of the cohort, an average of about 240,000 unique TCR beta nucleotide sequences were sequenced per donor, around a sixth of them non-productive. Study-level results and caveats: According to a later analysis, parvovirus B19, influenza, CMV and Epstein-Barr virus appeared linked to several top co-occurrence clusters. Some IMGT-functional V segments, including TRBV6-2 and TRBV6-3, could not be distinguished by the 87-base-pair reads and were therefore excluded. A cluster of highly shared sequence variants was judged likely to be a technical artifact of the sequencing pipeline. Some 15 rarely observed V segments, including chromosome 9 orphons, were excluded from the earlier analysis of a few hundred of the donors because counts were too low. Compared with the roughly 720-donor mean, donors in an Asian-associated ancestry cluster had fewer N-insertions in productive TCRs, according to a later genetic analysis. The only immune exposure information available for the cohort was CMV serostatus. In a later analysis, HLA-associated TCR beta chains showed more clonal expansion and lower generation probabilities than non-associated chains that were equally common. A later analysis found that most CMV-associated TCR beta chains appeared HLA-restricted, with HLA associations seemingly driven largely by CMV exposure. Correlated functional status among segregating V segments might reflect linkage disequilibrium, but an unknown experimental factor could not be ruled out. Most TCR sequences were seen in very few donors, while some public TCRs were found in many individuals. A total of 150 to 200 TCR beta chains were listed by the study as associated with cytomegalovirus. In an earlier analysis of around 600 of the donors, most TCR beta V segments appeared in productive rearrangements about 87% or about 30% of the time, broadly matching IMGT annotations. It was suggested by the authors that the approach could potentially be generalized to other disease states and immunological phenotypes. In a later analysis, TCR association rates were found to vary across HLA loci, with the most associated TCRs seen for DRB1 alleles and the fewest for HLA-C alleles. A further reported finding was that TCR beta sequences accurately predicted the HLA-A and HLA-B alleles for most subjects in the first cohort. HLA typing was unavailable for some donors at each locus, so association tests used only the typed subset. When HLA alleles, especially DR and DQ, strongly co-occurred, TCR associations were difficult to assign to individual alleles. In a later analysis, around 17,000 TCR beta sequences were associated with specific HLA alleles at a false discovery rate of 0.05. In vitro tests confirmed that a few of the cytomegalovirus-associated TCR beta chains recognize cytomegalovirus antigens. In this cohort, only TCR beta chains were sequenced, and detectable features were limited by the absence of alpha or paired-chain data. In both the original and validation cohorts, the classifier was reported to diagnose cytomegalovirus status with high specificity and sensitivity. V-gene and J-gene trimming of TCR beta chains was associated with a missense DCLRE1C variant in a later genetic analysis, and the association was replicated in an independent cohort. Presence/absence analyses assumed roughly uniform sequencing depth across donors, an assumption that may not hold.

The library was obtained by the immunoSEQ multiplex PCR assay. A mixture of 60 forward primers for TCR Vbeta segments and 13 reverse primers for TCR Jbeta segments was used in the multiplex PCR. The CDR3 region of rearranged TCR beta genes was amplified from genomic DNA by a multiplex PCR assay. The Illumina HiSeq System was used to sequence the amplified TCR beta libraries as 87-base-pair reads. As for the original processing: Across the 600 to 700 repertoires, a later analysis counted 80 million or so unique TCR beta chains, 9.5 million to 12 million of which were shared by at least two donors. A nearest-neighbor algorithm error-corrected the raw reads and collapsed the reads into unique sequences, merging closely related sequences to remove PCR and sequencing errors. To assign V, D and J gene segments, CDR3 sequences were aligned to IMGT reference sequences. For a sequence to be retained, a match of at least six nucleotides to both a V gene segment and a J gene segment was required. A rearrangement was called productive if the CDR3 had no stop codons and remained in frame with V and J, and every other rearrangement was called non-productive. CDR3 was defined by IMGT convention, running from the second conserved V-encoded cysteine to the conserved J-encoded phenylalanine. Sequences without an unambiguous match to a single V gene segment were excluded from the earlier analysis of 500 to 700 of the donors. An earlier analysis of 500 to 600 of the donors classified V segments as functional when productive rearrangements were above 56.7% and as segregating when the standard deviation between donors was above 5%. A statistical classification framework was built to diagnose cytomegalovirus status from the catalog of TCR beta chain sequences. In a later analysis, V and J genes were assigned by comparing TCR nucleotide sequences against IMGT/GENE-DB human TR gene sequences. In a later analysis, CDR3 sequences and most-parsimonious VDJ recombination scenarios were assigned using the TCRdist pipeline. In a later analysis, each TCR beta chain was defined by its CDR3 amino acid sequence together with its V-gene family, and reads lacking a unique V-gene family were excluded. To address suspected cross-contamination and a sequencing artifact, a later analysis removed around 590 highly shared, low-generation-probability nucleotide sequences. In a later analysis, a clonal expansion index for each public chain was calculated from normalized within-repertoire ranks of inferred template counts. In a later analysis, generation probabilities were computed with a VDJ recombination model fitted to out-of-frame rearrangements, and the resulting probabilities were checked against IGoR. Hypergeometric tests were used in a later analysis to score TCR-TCR, TCR-HLA and TCR-CMV co-occurrence, with a repertoire-size bias correction applied to the TCR pairs. A later analysis estimated false discovery rates by permuting HLA or CMV assignments 20 times. In a later analysis, co-occurring TCRs were grouped using DBSCAN, with TCRdist sequence similarity added in when clustering inside HLA-allele-positive subsets. Repertoires with fewer than 30,000 or more than 120,000 public chains were left out of co-occurrence clustering, as were about 5 repertoires with anomalous nucleotide sharing. As stored in TCRdb, this immuneACCESS dataset retains in-frame rearrangements with V and J assigned. A fraction of the clones does not appear; measured against another copy, unresolved V genes explain less than half of the discrepancy, and the remainder lacks a known reason. That table gives V, J and clone size, and the DNA gave D and trimming. A total of approximately 190,000 clones appear in this sample, roughly 13% of them only once. Of the sample, 7.8% is held by the ten largest clones.

Regarding this clone: The antigen it recognizes is unknown. Qualities for individual bases were not recorded, and no much larger clone is one base off.

The CDR3 goes from the cysteine to the phenylalanine over 13 residues. Solely the CDR3 DNA is kept, with 39 bases framed from the first base. V lost 4 bases and J lost 0 bases; the stretch between them is 9 bases long. The germline V gene sets CDR1 to SQVTM and CDR2 to ANQGSEA. The cohort consisted of some 670 healthy bone marrow donors. Cohort members were all nominally healthy when sampled, although unrecorded immune exposures were likely present. The donor was CMV seropositive and was included in the group of about 290 seropositive cohort members. A peripheral blood sample was provided by each donor, and peripheral blood mononuclear cells were used for TCR beta sequencing. Genomic DNA extraction from the blood cell samples was performed with the Qiagen DNeasy Blood Extraction Kit.

The chain joins TRBV29-1 to TRBJ1-1; a tentative D call is TRBD1 (6 bases match). Specimen: PBMCs. This TCR came from a man aged 45 to 65 in good health and CMV-seropositive. The CDR3 has the sequence CSVGRGMNTEAFF. The DNA sequence is TGCAGCGTTGGCAGGGGCATGAACACTGAAGCTTTCTTT.